This TCR beta chain was sequenced during a study of OX40 agonist ivuxolimab in advanced cancers. Across the whole study: Those enrolled were approximately 78% male, with a mean age of roughly 60 years and ages from roughly 23 to 80.

Autoimmune disease history or systemic immunosuppression meant exclusion. Sequencing used immunoSEQ multiplex PCR; TCRdb keeps in-frame clones, though not all of them. Seen here are about 53,000 clones, approximately 81% observed once, and the top ten hold 3.5% to 5.5%. In germline, CDR1 is KGHSH, CDR2 LQKENI. V gave up 3 bases and J gave up 1 base, with 7 bases separating them. The CDR3 covers 15 residues. The receptor's source is an adult with an advanced solid tumor such as melanoma, head and neck, liver or kidney cancer. The chain carries TRBV18 and TRBJ2-6; D gene uncertain. This material consisted of CD4+ or CD8+ T cells sorted from blood, taken in a trial of the OX40 agonist ivuxolimab. CDR3 DNA sequence: TGTGCCAGCTCACCCTCCTTTTCTGGGGCCAACGTCCTGACTTTC. Protein: CASSPSFSGANVLTF. Full variable domain (remainder filled in from reference TRBV18 and TRBJ2-6): NAGVMQNPRHLVRRRGQEARLRCSPMKGHSHVYWYRQLPEEGLKFMVYLQKENIIDESGMPKERFSAEFPKEGPSILRIQQVVRGDSAAYFCASSPSFSGANVLTFGAGSRLTVL.